This T cell receptor (beta chain) appears in the sequencing data of a study of Graves' ophthalmopathy and Graves' hyperthyroidism. Overall study: Ahead of any treatment, peripheral blood was obtained at the initial diagnosis. Study-level findings and limits: As the model predicted ophthalmopathy progression, it achieved a sensitivity of 70% to 71% and a specificity of roughly 73%.

CDR3 regions of TCR beta were amplified from RNA transcripts. The first-round RT-PCR employed HTBI primers together with the Qiagen OneStep RT-PCR kit. A multiplex PCR was then performed as the second round. TCRdb passed the multiplex PCR reads through MiXCR, listing each CDR3 protein once. The sample carries about 380,000 distinct CDR3 sequences, 15% to 17% recorded once. This CDR3 comprises 12 residues. CDR1 is SQVTM and CDR2 is ANQGSEA in the germline V gene. J lost 4 bases, V lost 6 bases, and 5 bases had no gene match. This clonotype has a count of ten or more. The antigen remains undetermined. No progression to ophthalmopathy over 18 months defined stable hyperthyroidism. Diagnostic conclusions were grounded in clinical symptoms, serum thyroxine, TRAb, thyroid ultrasound and orbital computed tomography.

The material sequenced was peripheral blood. V and J are TRBV29-1 and TRBJ1-1; 7 positions match TRBD1. The origin of this receptor is a woman under 30 with stable Graves' hyperthyroidism. As DNA, the CDR3 is TGCAGCGTCGCAGCAGGGGGCACTGAAGCTTTCTTT. It yields the protein CSVAAGGTEAFF.